These T cell receptor beta chains were read from a single sample in a study of blood T cells in healthy people across ages. A single record per CDR3 protein comes from TCRdb applying MiXCR to the 5' RACE reads. Counted here are roughly 800,000 distinct CDR3 sequences, about 48% occurring once; the ten biggest clones make up under 50%. The sequenced sample was blood. The source is a man older than 75 in good health. Both conserved end residues are part of each CDR3. D genes are given only for firm matches. A clone size is listed for some rows: how often the clone was seen (once, few, many), or a class if it is expanded.

j_call	d_call	v_call	clone_size	cdr3_nt	cdr3_aa
TRBJ2-7	.	TRBV10-3	.	TGTGCCATCAGTGAGAGGGGCGGCTCCTACGAGCAGTACTTC	CAISERGGSYEQYF
TRBJ1-1	.	TRBV11-2	.	TGTGCCAGCAACCCCCGGGGGGGAGTGAACACTGAAGCTTTCTTT	CASNPRGGVNTEAFF
TRBJ2-3	TRBD1	TRBV27	.	TGTGCCAGCAGTTCGGGACAGATTAGCACAGATACGCAGTATTTT	CASSSGQISTDTQYF
TRBJ2-5	TRBD2	TRBV20-1	.	TGCAGTGCTACCGGACTAGCCCCCCATGAGACCCAGTACTTC	CSATGLAPHETQYF
TRBJ2-1	TRBD2	TRBV5-1	.	TGCGCCAGCCAGGGAGGTGCGGGAGAAACCTACAATGAGCAGTTCTTC	CASQGGAGETYNEQFF
TRBJ1-1	.	TRBV3-1	.	TGTGCCAGCAGCCAAGACCCCAGGCCCGGTGAAGCTTTCTTT	CASSQDPRPGEAFF
TRBJ1-1	TRBD1	TRBV20-1	.	TGCAGTGCTAGAGTTGAGGGGGCGAACACTGAAGCTTTCTTT	CSARVEGANTEAFF
TRBJ2-7	TRBD1	TRBV7-2	many	TGTGCCAGCAGCTTACGGGGAACCGGGACAGGGGGCTCCTACGAGCAGTACTTC	CASSLRGTGTGGSYEQYF
TRBJ2-1	TRBD2	TRBV7-7	.	TGTGCTAGCAGCCCCGGGACTAGCGCATTGGCGGAGCAGTTCTTC	CASSPGTSALAEQFF
TRBJ2-7	TRBD1	TRBV6-5	once	TGTGCCAGCAGTTACTCGGACAGGGGATTGGCCGAGCAGTACTTC	CASSYSDRGLAEQYF
TRBJ2-3	.	TRBV5-1	.	TGCGCCAGCAGCTTCGCAGGGGATACGCAGTATTTT	CASSFAGDTQYF
TRBJ1-5	.	TRBV20-1	.	TGCAGTGCTAGAGGGGACACGGGACGGCAGCCCCAGCATTTT	CSARGDTGRQPQHF
TRBJ1-2	.	TRBV6-2/TRBV6-3	few	TGTGCCAGCAGTTACCCAACAGGGATTTATGGCTACACCTTC	CASSYPTGIYGYTF
TRBJ2-7	.	TRBV20-1	.	TGCAGTGCCCACGGGCCTTTGCTTAGGGCCTACGAGCAGTACTTC	CSAHGPLLRAYEQYF
TRBJ2-2	TRBD2	TRBV5-1	.	TGCGCCAGCAGCTTTTCTCAGCGGGATAGGACCGGGGAGCTGTTTTTT	CASSFSQRDRTGELFF
TRBJ1-3	.	TRBV7-2	.	TGTGCCAGCAGCTTGGCAGGGATTGTGAACACCATATATTTT	CASSLAGIVNTIYF
TRBJ2-4	.	TRBV25-1	.	TGTGCCAGCAGTTCGGGAGTGGCCAAAAACATTCAGTACTTC	CASSSGVAKNIQYF
TRBJ2-1	.	TRBV7-9	.	TGTGCCAGCAGCCTACCCACAATATCCCAAACGAATGAGCAGTTCTTC	CASSLPTISQTNEQFF
TRBJ2-2	.	TRBV20-1	once	TGCAGTGCCTCGGACAGCGACGTTAGCACCGGGGAGCTGTTTTTT	CSASDSDVSTGELFF
TRBJ2-3	.	TRBV27	.	TGTGCCAGCAGTCCATTGGTGGGCCACTCTAGCACAGATACGCAGTATTTT	CASSPLVGHSSTDTQYF
TRBJ2-1	.	TRBV5-1	.	TGCGCCAGCAGCTTGGCCTTCACGGGGGTCAATGAGCAGTTCTTC	CASSLAFTGVNEQFF
TRBJ2-7	TRBD1	TRBV19	.	TGTGCCAGTAGCCAGACAGGGGGTCTTTACGAGCAGTACTTC	CASSQTGGLYEQYF
TRBJ1-6	TRBD1	TRBV7-2	.	TGTGCCAGCAGCCCGATGACAGGGAGGCCCCTCCACTTT	CASSPMTGRPLHF
TRBJ2-7	.	TRBV5-1	.	TGCGCCAGCAGCTTGGCTACGGGACTTGGATCCTACGAGCAGTACTTC	CASSLATGLGSYEQYF
TRBJ1-2	.	TRBV11-2	few	TGTGCCAGCAGCTTAGCGAGGGGGGTGCATGGCTACACCTTC	CASSLARGVHGYTF
TRBJ1-2	.	TRBV30	.	TGTGCCTGGAGACGGCAAGGGCGATATGGCTACACCTTC	CAWRRQGRYGYTF
TRBJ2-1	TRBD2	TRBV4-1	.	TGCGCCAGCAGCCACACCGGGACTAGCGGGAAATATGAGCAGTTCTTC	CASSHTGTSGKYEQFF
TRBJ2-5	TRBD2	TRBV5-6	.	TGTGCCAGCAGCTTGCGGTCGTTGGGAGGGGAGACCCAGTACTTC	CASSLRSLGGETQYF
TRBJ1-3	.	TRBV29-1	.	TGCAGCGTTGTTAAAGGAACTCCTGGAAACACCATATATTTT	CSVVKGTPGNTIYF
TRBJ2-1	.	TRBV4-2	.	TGTGCCAGCAGCCTAAGCATTGGCTACAATGAGCAGTTCTTC	CASSLSIGYNEQFF
TRBJ2-7	.	TRBV9	.	TGTGCCAGCAGCGTAGGGTACCCCGTGGGCGAGCAGTACTTC	CASSVGYPVGEQYF
TRBJ2-7	TRBD2	TRBV4-1	few	TGCGCCAGCAGCCCCCCTCCATGGCGGGAGGGGTACGAGCAGTACTTC	CASSPPPWREGYEQYF
TRBJ1-2	.	TRBV20-1	.	TGCAGTGCAAGACACTCCGGGACGACATTCTATGGCTACACCTTC	CSARHSGTTFYGYTF
TRBJ1-2	.	TRBV29-1	.	TGCAGCGTTGAAGATGGTGGCAGGGAAAATGACTACACCTTC	CSVEDGGRENDYTF
TRBJ2-7	TRBD1	TRBV20-1	few	TGCAGTGCCAAAGACCCGGGACAGGGGCCTTACGAGCAGTACTTC	CSAKDPGQGPYEQYF
TRBJ2-7	.	TRBV4-2	few	TGTGCCAGCAGCCAAGATATCTCGACTTTCTACGAGCAGTACTTC	CASSQDISTFYEQYF
TRBJ1-1	.	TRBV20-1	.	TGCAGTGCGGTGGGGCAGAACACTGAAGCTTTCTTT	CSAVGQNTEAFF
TRBJ2-7	TRBD2	TRBV6-1	.	TGTGCCAGCAGTGAGTCGAGCGGGATCTCGGGTGAGCAGTACTTC	CASSESSGISGEQYF
TRBJ2-1	.	TRBV25-1	.	TGTGCCAGCAGCATGGGGCGGGAATCCTACAATGAGCAGTTCTTC	CASSMGRESYNEQFF
TRBJ2-7	TRBD1	TRBV7-2	few	TGTGCCAGCAGCTTAGGCTCGACAGGGTGGGGCTACGAGCAGTACTTC	CASSLGSTGWGYEQYF
TRBJ2-7	.	TRBV4-2	few	TGTGCCAGCAGCCAACCGGGAGAGGTAACCTACGAGCAGTACTTC	CASSQPGEVTYEQYF
TRBJ2-4	.	TRBV5-1	.	TGCGCCAGCAGCCCCCGGGGACCTGCCAAAAACATTCAGTACTTC	CASSPRGPAKNIQYF
TRBJ2-1	.	TRBV24-1	few	TGTGCCACCAGTGATTTTAGCGGCGGTTACAATGAGCAGTTCTTC	CATSDFSGGYNEQFF
TRBJ2-2	.	TRBV29-1	.	TGCAGCTCCTTACAGGGGAACACCGGGGAGCTGTTTTTT	CSSLQGNTGELFF
TRBJ1-4	TRBD1	TRBV7-9	.	TGTGCCAGCAGGCGACAGGGTTCAACTAATGAAAAACTGTTTTTT	CASRRQGSTNEKLFF
TRBJ1-2	TRBD1	TRBV20-1	few	TGCAGTGCTCCCCCGGGACAGGGGGCTGCTGGCTACACCTTC	CSAPPGQGAAGYTF
TRBJ1-1	.	TRBV29-1	few	TGCAGCGTTGACTCCGATGAAGCTTTCTTT	CSVDSDEAFF
TRBJ1-1	TRBD1	TRBV9	.	TGTGCCAGCGGTACGTCGACAGGGAGGACTGAAGCTTTCTTT	CASGTSTGRTEAFF
TRBJ2-7	.	TRBV5-5	.	TGTGCCAGCAGCGTGGAGGCATCCCCCTACGAGCAGTACTTC	CASSVEASPYEQYF
TRBJ1-1	TRBD1	TRBV15	.	TGTGCCACCAGCACGAGACAGGGGAGCACTGAAGCTTTCTTT	CATSTRQGSTEAFF
TRBJ2-7	.	TRBV15	.	TGTGCCACCAGCAGAGATCTCGGGGACTTGATCAATGAGCAGTACTTC	CATSRDLGDLINEQYF
TRBJ1-1	.	TRBV5-6	few	TGTGCCAGCAGCTTTCCTCAGAACACCGAAGCTTTCTTT	CASSFPQNTEAFF
TRBJ2-1	TRBD2	TRBV7-3	few	TGTGCCAGCAGCCCTAGCGGGTCCCATGGAAATGAGCAGTTCTTC	CASSPSGSHGNEQFF
TRBJ2-1	.	TRBV3-1	once	TGTGCCAGCAGCCAAGGGGGGTCGGCCAATGAGCAGTTCTTC	CASSQGGSANEQFF
TRBJ2-1	.	TRBV20-1	.	TGCAGTGCTAGAGGGCAAGAGCAGTTCTTC	CSARGQEQFF
TRBJ2-1	.	TRBV7-2	.	TGTGCCAGCAGCTTAGCGGGAGCCATGAATGAGCAGTTCTTC	CASSLAGAMNEQFF
TRBJ1-2	.	TRBV29-1	.	TGCAGCGTTGAATCACCGAGTGATGGCTACACCTTC	CSVESPSDGYTF